The clone carrying this T cell receptor (beta chain) was observed at least ten times. V lost 4 bases, J lost 8 bases, and 7 bases stayed unmatched. Germline-derived CDR1 and CDR2 are MGHRA and YSYEKL. This CDR3 comprises 13 residues. Semi-nested PCR with Nested Universal Primer A followed constant-region reverse priming of full-length variable regions. TCRdb processed the 5' RACE reads anew with MiXCR; each CDR3 protein has one entry. The sample includes roughly 38,000 distinct CDR3 sequences, approximately 20% of them seen just once. The sequence was collected from a female donor with breast cancer. V and J are TRBV4-1 and TRBJ1-1, with TRBD1 matching 7 bases. Source material: naive CD4+ T cells sorted from a lymph node. Subset specified: naive CD4+ T cells, CD4+CD45RA+CD25-. CDR3 amino acids: CASSLTGRREAFF. The CDR3 DNA is TGCGCCAGCAGCCTGACAGGGAGAAGAGAAGCTTTCTTT.